The entry below describes one T cell receptor beta chain. These data belong to a study of T cells in Graves' hyperthyroidism and ophthalmopathy. Overall study: Sampling of peripheral blood happened at initial diagnosis, prior to any treatment.

The CDR3 length is 15 residues. Per germline, CDR1 KGHSH and CDR2 LQKENI. Trimming cost V 0 bases and J 0 bases, with 8 bases left between them. Amplification of TCR beta CDR3 regions was performed using RNA transcripts as template. The HTBI primer set was used in a first-round RT-PCR of the TCR CDR3. In TCRdb, the multiplex PCR reads were re-called with MiXCR into one record per CDR3 protein. The table includes over 450,000 distinct CDR3 sequences, about 15% detected once. The origin of this receptor is a woman younger than 35 with Graves' hyperthyroidism. The sample taken for sequencing was blood. The chain combines TRBV18 with TRBJ1-2; perhaps TRBD1 as D (6 bases). CDR3: CASSPPDSSNYGYTF. DNA for the CDR3: TGTGCCAGCTCACCACCGGACAGTTCTAACTATGGCTACACCTTC.